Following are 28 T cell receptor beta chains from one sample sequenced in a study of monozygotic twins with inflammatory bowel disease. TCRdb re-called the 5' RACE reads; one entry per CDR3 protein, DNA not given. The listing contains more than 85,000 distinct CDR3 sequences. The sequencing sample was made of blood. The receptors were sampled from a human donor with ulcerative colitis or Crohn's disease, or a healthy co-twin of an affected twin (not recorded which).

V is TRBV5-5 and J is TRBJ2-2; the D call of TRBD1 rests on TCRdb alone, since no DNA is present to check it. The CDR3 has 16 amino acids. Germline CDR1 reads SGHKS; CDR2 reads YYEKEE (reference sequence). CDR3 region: CASSSRDRVLSGELFF.

This chain's CDR3 is CASSYSAGTYNEQFF. The chain is built from TRBV6-5 and TRBJ2-1; TCRdb's D gene call, TRBD1, goes unchecked for lack of DNA. Germline V gene sequence: CDR1 MNHEY, CDR2 SVGAGI. This CDR3 spans 15 amino acids.

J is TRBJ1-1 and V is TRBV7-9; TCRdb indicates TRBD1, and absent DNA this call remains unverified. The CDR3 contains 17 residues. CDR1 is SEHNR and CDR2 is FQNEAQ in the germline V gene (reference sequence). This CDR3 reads CASSFPGGPSMNTEAFF.

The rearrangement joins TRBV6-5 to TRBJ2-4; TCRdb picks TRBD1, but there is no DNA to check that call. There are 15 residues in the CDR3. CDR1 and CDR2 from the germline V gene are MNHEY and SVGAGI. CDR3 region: CASSKGVFAKNIQYF.

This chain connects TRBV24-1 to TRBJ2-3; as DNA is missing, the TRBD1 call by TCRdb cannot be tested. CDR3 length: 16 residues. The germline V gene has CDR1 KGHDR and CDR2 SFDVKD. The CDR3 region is CATSDADRAGADTQYF.

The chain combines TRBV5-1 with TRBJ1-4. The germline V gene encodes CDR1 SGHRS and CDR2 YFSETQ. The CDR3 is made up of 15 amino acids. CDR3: CASRTTVATNEKLFF.

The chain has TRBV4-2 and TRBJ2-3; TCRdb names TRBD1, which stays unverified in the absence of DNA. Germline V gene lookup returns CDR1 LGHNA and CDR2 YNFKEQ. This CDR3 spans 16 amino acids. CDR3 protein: CASSQEAAPSTDTQYF.

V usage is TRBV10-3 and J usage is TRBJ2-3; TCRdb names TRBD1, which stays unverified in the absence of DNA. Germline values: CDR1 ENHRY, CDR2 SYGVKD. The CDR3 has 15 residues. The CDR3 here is CAISSGQGSTDTQYF.

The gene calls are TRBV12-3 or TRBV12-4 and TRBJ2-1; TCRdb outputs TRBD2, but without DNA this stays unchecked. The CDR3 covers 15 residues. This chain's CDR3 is CASSPGLAGVNEQFF.

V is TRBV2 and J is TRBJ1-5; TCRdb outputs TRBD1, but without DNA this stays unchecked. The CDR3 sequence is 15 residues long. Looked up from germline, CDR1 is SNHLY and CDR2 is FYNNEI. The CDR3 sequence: CASSADSGGNQPQHF.

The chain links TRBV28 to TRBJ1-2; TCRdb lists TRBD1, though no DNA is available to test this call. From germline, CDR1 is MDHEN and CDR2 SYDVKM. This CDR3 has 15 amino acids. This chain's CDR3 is CASSPIRTENYGYTF.

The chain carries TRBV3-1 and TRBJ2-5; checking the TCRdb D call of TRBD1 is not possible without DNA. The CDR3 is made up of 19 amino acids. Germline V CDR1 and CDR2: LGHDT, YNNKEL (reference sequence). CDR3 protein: CASSQVPVSARGAEETQYF.

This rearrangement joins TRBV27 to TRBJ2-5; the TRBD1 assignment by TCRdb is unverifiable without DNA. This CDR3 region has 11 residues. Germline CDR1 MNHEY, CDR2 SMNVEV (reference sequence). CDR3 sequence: CATRQQETQYF.

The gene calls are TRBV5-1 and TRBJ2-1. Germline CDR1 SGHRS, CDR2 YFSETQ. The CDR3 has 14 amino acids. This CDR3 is CASSFVTAYNEQFF.

The CDR3 region is CASSPEFASDSTNEKLFF. The chain links TRBV11-2 to TRBJ1-4. Germline V gene lookup returns CDR1 SGHAT and CDR2 FQNNGV. The CDR3 length is 18 residues.

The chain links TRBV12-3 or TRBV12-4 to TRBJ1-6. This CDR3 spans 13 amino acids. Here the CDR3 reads CASTLNRNSPLHF.

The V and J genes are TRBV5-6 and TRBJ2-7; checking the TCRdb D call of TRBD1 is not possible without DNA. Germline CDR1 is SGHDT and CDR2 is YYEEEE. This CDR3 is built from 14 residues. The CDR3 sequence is CASSAGTGKGEQYF.

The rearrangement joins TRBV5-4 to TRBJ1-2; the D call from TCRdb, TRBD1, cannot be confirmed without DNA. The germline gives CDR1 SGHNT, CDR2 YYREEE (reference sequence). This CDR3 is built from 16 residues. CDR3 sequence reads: CASSQGQLLANYGYTF. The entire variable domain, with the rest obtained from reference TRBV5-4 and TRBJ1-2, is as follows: ETGVTQSPTHLIKTRGQQVTLRCSSQSGHNTVSWYQQALGQGPQFIFQYYREEENGRGNFPPRFSGLQFPNYSSELNVNALELDDSALYLCASSQGQLLANYGYTFGSGTRLTVV.

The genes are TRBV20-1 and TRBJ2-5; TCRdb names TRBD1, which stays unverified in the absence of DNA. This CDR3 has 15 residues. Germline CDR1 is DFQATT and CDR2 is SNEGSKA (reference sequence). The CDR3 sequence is CSASEGQGRWETQYF.

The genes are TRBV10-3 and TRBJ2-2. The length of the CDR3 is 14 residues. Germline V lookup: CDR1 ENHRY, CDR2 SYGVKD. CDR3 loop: CAISETWTFGELFF.

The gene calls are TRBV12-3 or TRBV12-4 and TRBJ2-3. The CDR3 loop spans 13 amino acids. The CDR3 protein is CASRPGYTDTQYF.

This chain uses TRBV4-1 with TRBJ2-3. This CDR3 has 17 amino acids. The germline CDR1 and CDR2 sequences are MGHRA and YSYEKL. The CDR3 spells CASSQDSANLATDTQYF.

CDR3 region: CASSLAGTSGPYNEQFF. The rearrangement uses TRBV7-6 and TRBJ2-1; TCRdb returns TRBD2, unconfirmable since there is no DNA. The CDR3 runs 17 residues. Germline loops: CDR1 SGHVS, CDR2 FNYEAQ.

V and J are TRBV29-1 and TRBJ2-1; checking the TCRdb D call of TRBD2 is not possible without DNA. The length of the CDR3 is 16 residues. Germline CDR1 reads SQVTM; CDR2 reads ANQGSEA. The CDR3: CSSRESRDSTYNEQFF.

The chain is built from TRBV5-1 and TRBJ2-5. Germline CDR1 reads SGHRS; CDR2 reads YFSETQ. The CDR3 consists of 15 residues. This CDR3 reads CASSLNADLQETQYF. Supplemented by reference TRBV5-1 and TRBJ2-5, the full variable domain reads KAGVTQTPRYLIKTRGQQVTLSCSPISGHRSVSWYQQTPGQGLQFLFEYFSETQRNKGNFPGRFSGRQFSNSRSEMNVSTLELGDSALYLCASSLNADLQETQYFGPGTRLLVL.

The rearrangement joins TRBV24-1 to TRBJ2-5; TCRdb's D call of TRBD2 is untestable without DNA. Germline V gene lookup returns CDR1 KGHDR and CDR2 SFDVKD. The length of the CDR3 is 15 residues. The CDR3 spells CATSDPTRNQETQYF.

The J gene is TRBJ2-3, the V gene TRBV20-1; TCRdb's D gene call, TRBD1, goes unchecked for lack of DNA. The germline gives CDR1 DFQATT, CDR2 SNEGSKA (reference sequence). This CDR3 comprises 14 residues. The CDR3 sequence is CSASNTGGTDTQYF.

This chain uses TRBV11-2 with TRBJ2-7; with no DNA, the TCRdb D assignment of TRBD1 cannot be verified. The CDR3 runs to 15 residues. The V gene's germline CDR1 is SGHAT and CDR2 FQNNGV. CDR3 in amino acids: CASSPPGRGQYEQYF. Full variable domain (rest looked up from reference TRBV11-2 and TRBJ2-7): EAGVAQSPRYKIIEKRQSVAFWCNPISGHATLYWYQQILGQGPKLLIQFQNNGVVDDSQLPKDRFSAERLKGVDSTLKIQPAKLEDSAVYLCASSPPGRGQYEQYFGPGTRLTVT.